These 4 T cell receptor beta chains came from one sample sequenced in a study of blood T cell repertoires in COVID-19. The repertoire was sequenced with immunoSEQ multiplex PCR; TCRdb's copy has only in-frame clones and lacks some. The data hold approximately 230,000 clones, with approximately 84% observed a single time. Sequencing used PBMCs or T cells enriched from blood (not recorded which). These receptors were taken from a man in his forties or fifties who had recovered from COVID-19.

This chain links TRBV27 with TRBJ2-5; TRBD2 aligns across 8 bases. The CDR3 loop spans 15 amino acids. J was trimmed by 4 bases and V by 5 bases; bases with no gene match: 9. CDR1 is MNHEY, CDR2 SMNVEV, per germline (reference sequence). The CDR3 is CASSVSGSRGETQYF. In nucleotides, the CDR3 is TGTGCCAGCAGTGTCAGCGGGAGTCGGGGAGAGACCCAGTACTTC.

Worth noting for this clone: This probably arose from a read error, given a far larger clone one base away. At the DNA level, this CDR3 is encoded by other sequences in the same sample as well. In DNA form, the CDR3 reads TGTGCCAGTAGTTGGAGGGGCGGACAGCCCCAGCATTTT. Translating it yields CASSWRGGQPQHF. This chain joins TRBV19 and TRBJ1-5; perhaps TRBD1 as D (5 bases). The length of the CDR3 is 13 residues. Per the germline V gene, CDR1 is LNHDA and CDR2 is SQIVND (reference sequence). V gave up 5 bases and J gave up 7 bases, with 12 bases separating them.

The chain joins TRBV5-1 to TRBJ1-6, with a tentative D call TRBD1 (5 bases). Germline values: CDR1 SGHRS, CDR2 YFSETQ. V was cut by 0 bases and J by 1 base, with 11 bases left in between. The CDR3 runs to 17 residues. For the CDR3, the DNA is TGCGCCAGCAGCTTGGAGGGCAGGGTTTCCTATAATTCACCCCTCCACTTT. Translating gives CASSLEGRVSYNSPLHF.

This clone came up once. The V call is TRBV6-5, the J call TRBJ1-5, with D perhaps matching TRBD1 (5 bases). The V gene's germline CDR1 is MNHEY and CDR2 SVGAGI. V lost 6 bases to trimming and J lost 9 bases, with 12 bases between them. CDR3 length equals 12 residues. CDR3 nucleotide sequence: TGTGCCAGCAGGCGGGGCGCCCGGCCCCAGCATTTT. Translation: CASRRGARPQHF.